These T cell receptor beta chains were read from a single sample in a study of cytomegalovirus exposure and HLA in healthy donors. Clones were sequenced by immunoSEQ multiplex PCR, and TCRdb holds only the in-frame ones, with some missing. Of about 130,000 clones listed, around 82% are singletons. The material sequenced was PBMCs. The receptors derive from a young man in good health and CMV-seropositive. Both conserved end residues are part of each CDR3. D genes are given only for firm matches. Rows give clone size only sometimes, using once, few, many, or a class for an expanded clone.

once	NA	TRBJ2-5	TRBV19	TGTGCCAGTAGTCTCTTCGGGGACATCGAGACCCAGTACTTC	CASSLFGDIETQYF
NA	TRBD2	TRBJ2-7	TRBV7-8	TGTGCCAGCAGCTTAATGGCTAGCGGGAGGGGATACGAGCAGTACTTC	CASSLMASGRGYEQYF
once	NA	TRBJ2-3	TRBV6-1	TGTGCCAGCAGTGCAACGCTAGCGCTTAGCACAGATACGCAGTATTTT	CASSATLALSTDTQYF
NA	NA	TRBJ2-3	TRBV27	TGTGCCAGCAGTCCCTCCCAAGCGGGTGTGTCAGATACGCAGTATTTT	CASSPSQAGVSDTQYF
NA	TRBD1	TRBJ1-3	TRBV19	TGTGCCAGTAGGCTACAGGGGGGGGCCTCTGGAAACACCATATATTTT	CASRLQGGASGNTIYF
NA	NA	TRBJ1-6	TRBV5-1	TGCGCCAGCAGCTTGGGGGCAGACCTCCACTTT	CASSLGADLHF
NA	TRBD2	TRBJ2-3	TRBV7-9	TGTGCCAGCCACCCTTCCGGGGGGACAGATACGCAGTATTTT	CASHPSGGTDTQYF
NA	TRBD1	TRBJ1-2	TRBV29-1	TGCAGCGTCCGACAGGGCGGGGGCTACACCTTC	CSVRQGGGYTF
NA	TRBD1	TRBJ1-2	TRBV4-2	TGTGCCAGCAGCCAAGCCGGGACAGGAGGTTATGGCTACACCTTC	CASSQAGTGGYGYTF
NA	TRBD2	TRBJ2-5	TRBV5-1	TGCGCCAGCAGCCTCAGGACTAGCGGCCAGGGGATTGAGACCCAGTACTTC	CASSLRTSGQGIETQYF